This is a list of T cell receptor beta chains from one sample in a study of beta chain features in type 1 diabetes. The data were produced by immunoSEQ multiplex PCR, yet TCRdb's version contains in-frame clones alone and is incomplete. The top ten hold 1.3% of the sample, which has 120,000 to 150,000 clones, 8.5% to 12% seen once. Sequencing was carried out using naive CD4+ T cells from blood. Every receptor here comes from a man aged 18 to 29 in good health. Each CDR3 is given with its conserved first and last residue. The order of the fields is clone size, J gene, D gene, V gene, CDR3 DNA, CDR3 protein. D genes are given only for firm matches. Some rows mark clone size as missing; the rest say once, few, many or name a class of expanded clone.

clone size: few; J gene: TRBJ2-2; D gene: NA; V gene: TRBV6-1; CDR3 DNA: TGTGCCAGCAGTGAACTAAGGGGCACCACCGGGGAGCTGTTTTTT; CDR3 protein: CASSELRGTTGELFF
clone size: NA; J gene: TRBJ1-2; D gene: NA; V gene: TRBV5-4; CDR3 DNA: TGTGCCAGCAGCTTGGGGGGGGGTAACTATGGCTACACCTTC; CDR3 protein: CASSLGGGNYGYTF
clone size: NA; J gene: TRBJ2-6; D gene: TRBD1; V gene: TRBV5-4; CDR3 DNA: TGTGCCAGCAGCTTGGGGGGGACAGGACACTCTGGGGCCAACGTCCTGACTTTC; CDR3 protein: CASSLGGTGHSGANVLTF
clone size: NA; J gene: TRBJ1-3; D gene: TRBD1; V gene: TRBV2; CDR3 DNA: TGTGCCAGCGGTAGGAGGGGGCTCTCTGGAAACACCATATATTTT; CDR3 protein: CASGRRGLSGNTIYF
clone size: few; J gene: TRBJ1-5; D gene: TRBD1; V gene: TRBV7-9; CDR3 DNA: TGTGCCAGCAGCCCAGGTCCACAGGGGGCTCCCAATCAGCCCCAGCATTTT; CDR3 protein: CASSPGPQGAPNQPQHF
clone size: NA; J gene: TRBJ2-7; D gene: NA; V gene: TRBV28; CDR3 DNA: TGTGCCAGCAGTTTTAATAGGGGCTACGAGCAGTACTTC; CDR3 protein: CASSFNRGYEQYF
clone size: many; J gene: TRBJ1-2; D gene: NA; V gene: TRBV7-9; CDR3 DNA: TGTGCCAGCAGTTCCTTCTCCGACAGGAACTATGGCTACACCTTC; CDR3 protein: CASSSFSDRNYGYTF
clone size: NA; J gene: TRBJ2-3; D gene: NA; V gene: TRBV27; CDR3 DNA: TGTGCCAGCACCCATCGGGAACCGAGCACAGATACGCAGTATTTT; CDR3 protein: CASTHREPSTDTQYF
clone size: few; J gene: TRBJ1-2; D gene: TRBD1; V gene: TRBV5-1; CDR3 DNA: TGCGCCAGCAGCTCGACAGGGCCCTATGGCTACACCTTC; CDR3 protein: CASSSTGPYGYTF
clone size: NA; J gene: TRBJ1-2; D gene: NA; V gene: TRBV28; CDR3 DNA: TGTGCCAGCAGCCCGGGACTTAACTATGGCTACACCTTC; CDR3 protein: CASSPGLNYGYTF
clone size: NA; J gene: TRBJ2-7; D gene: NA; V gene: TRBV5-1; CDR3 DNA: TGCGCCAGCAGCTTGACTCTAGACGAGCAGTACTTC; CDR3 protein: CASSLTLDEQYF
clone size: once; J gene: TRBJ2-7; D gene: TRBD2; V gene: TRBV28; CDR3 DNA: TGTGCCAGCAGCCCTGTACCTAGCGGGGGATCGACCTCCTCCTACGAGCAGTACTTC; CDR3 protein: CASSPVPSGGSTSSYEQYF
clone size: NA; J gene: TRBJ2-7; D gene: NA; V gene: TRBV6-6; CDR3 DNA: TGTGCCAGCAGACCTCCGGGTAGTGCCTACGAGCAGTACTTC; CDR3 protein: CASRPPGSAYEQYF
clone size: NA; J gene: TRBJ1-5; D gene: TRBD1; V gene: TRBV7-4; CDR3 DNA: TGTGCCAGCAGCTGCGGGACAGGGAGTCAGCCCCAGCATTTT; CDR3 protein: CASSCGTGSQPQHF
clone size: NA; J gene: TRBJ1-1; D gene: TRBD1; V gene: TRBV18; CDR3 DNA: TGTGCCAGCTCACCCGGGACAGTGAACACTGAAGCTTTCTTT; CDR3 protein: CASSPGTVNTEAFF
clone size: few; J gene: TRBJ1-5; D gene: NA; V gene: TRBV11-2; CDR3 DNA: TGTGCCAGCAGCTTAGACAGGGGAGGCAATCAGCCCCAGCATTTT; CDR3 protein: CASSLDRGGNQPQHF
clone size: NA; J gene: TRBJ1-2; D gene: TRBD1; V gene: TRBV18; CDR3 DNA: TGTGCCAGCTCACCGGAGACAGGGGTATATGGCTACACCTTC; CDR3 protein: CASSPETGVYGYTF
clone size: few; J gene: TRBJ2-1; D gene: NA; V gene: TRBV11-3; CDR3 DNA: TGTGCCAGCAGCTTAGATCTAGGGGGTGAGCAGTTCTTC; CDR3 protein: CASSLDLGGEQFF
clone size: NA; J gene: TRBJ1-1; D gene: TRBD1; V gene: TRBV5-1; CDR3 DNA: TGCGCCAGCAGCGTGACAGGGGGAACTGAAGCTTTCTTT; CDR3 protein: CASSVTGGTEAFF
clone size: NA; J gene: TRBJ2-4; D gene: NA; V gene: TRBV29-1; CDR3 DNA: TGCAGCGTTGTGGGGGGGGCTGTAAACATTCAGTACTTC; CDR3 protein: CSVVGGAVNIQYF
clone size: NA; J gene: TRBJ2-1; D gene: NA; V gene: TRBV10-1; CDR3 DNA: TGCGCCAGCAGTGTACAGAATTACAATGAGCAGTTCTTC; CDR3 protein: CASSVQNYNEQFF
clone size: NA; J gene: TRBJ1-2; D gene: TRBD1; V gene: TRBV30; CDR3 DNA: TGTGCCTGGAGGGGGACAGGGGCTGGCTACACCTTC; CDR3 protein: CAWRGTGAGYTF
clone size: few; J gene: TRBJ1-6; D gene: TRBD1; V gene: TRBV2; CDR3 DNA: TGTGCCAGCAGGGGACAGGGAGCCTATAATTCACCCCTCCACTTT; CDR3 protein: CASRGQGAYNSPLHF
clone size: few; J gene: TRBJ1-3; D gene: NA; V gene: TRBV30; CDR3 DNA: TGTGCCTGGAGGTTAGCAGCCAGCAACCTTGGAAACACCATATATTTT; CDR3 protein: CAWRLAASNLGNTIYF
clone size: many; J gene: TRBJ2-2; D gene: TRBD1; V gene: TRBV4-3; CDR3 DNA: TGCGCCAGCAGCCAAGAAGCGGGACAGGGGAGGACCGGGGAGCTGTTTTTT; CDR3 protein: CASSQEAGQGRTGELFF
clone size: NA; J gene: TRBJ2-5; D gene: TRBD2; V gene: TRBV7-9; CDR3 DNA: TGTGCCAGCAGCACAGCGGGGCCCCACCAAGAGACCCAGTACTTC; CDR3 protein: CASSTAGPHQETQYF
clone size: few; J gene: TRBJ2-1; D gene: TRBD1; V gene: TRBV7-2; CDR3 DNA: TGTGCCAGCAGCTTAAAGGGGACAGGGCTTTTGTTCTTC; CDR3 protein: CASSLKGTGLLFF
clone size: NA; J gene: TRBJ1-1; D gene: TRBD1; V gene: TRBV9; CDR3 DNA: TGTGCCAGCAGGGCCGGGACAGGGGAGGCTGAAGCTTTCTTT; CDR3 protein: CASRAGTGEAEAFF
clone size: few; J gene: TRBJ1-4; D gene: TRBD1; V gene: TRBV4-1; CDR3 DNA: TGCGCCAGCAGCCGGACAGGGACAAATGAAAAACTGTTTTTT; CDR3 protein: CASSRTGTNEKLFF
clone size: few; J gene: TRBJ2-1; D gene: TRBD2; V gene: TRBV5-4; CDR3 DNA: TGTGCCAGCAGCTTGGACCAACTAGCGGGCTCCTACAATGAGCAGTTCTTC; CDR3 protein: CASSLDQLAGSYNEQFF
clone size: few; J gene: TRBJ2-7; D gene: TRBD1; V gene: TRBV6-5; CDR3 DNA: TGTGCCATCAGTGAGTCAAGGGGGCCCTACGAGCAGTACTTC; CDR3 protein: CAISESRGPYEQYF
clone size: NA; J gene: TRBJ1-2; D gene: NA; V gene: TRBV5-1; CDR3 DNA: TGCGCCAGCAGCCCAAGGGGAGGGATTAACTATGGCTACACCTTC; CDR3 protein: CASSPRGGINYGYTF
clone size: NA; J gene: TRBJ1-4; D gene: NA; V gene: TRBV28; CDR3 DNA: TGTGCCAGCAGCCTGACACCAGCCTATGAAAAACTGTTTTTT; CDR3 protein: CASSLTPAYEKLFF
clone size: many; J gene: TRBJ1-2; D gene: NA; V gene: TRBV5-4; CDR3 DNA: TGTGCCAGCAGCGCGGATGACTATGGCTACACCTTC; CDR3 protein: CASSADDYGYTF
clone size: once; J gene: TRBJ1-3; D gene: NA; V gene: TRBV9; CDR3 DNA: TGTGCCAGCAGCGTAGTAGGCACAGGTCAAGGAAACACCATATATTTT; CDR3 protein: CASSVVGTGQGNTIYF
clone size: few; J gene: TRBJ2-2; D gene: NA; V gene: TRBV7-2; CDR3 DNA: TGTGCCAGCAGCTTAGTGGGGGCGCGGTTGGCCGGGGAGCTGTTTTTT; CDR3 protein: CASSLVGARLAGELFF
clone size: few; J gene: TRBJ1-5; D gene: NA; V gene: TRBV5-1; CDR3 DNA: TGCGCCAGCAGCTTAGAGAGCAATCAGCCCCAGCATTTT; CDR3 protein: CASSLESNQPQHF
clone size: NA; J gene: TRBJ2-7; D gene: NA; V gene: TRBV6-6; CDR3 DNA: TGTGCCAGCAGTTACACAGGGGGGGCCTACGAGCAGTACTTC; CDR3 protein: CASSYTGGAYEQYF
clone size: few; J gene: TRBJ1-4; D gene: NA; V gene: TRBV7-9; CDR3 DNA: TGTGCCAGCAGATATACCGGGACAATGAATGAAAAACTGTTTTTT; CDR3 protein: CASRYTGTMNEKLFF
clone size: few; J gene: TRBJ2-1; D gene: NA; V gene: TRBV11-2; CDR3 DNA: TGTGCCAGCAGCCCATACAATGAGCAGTTCTTC; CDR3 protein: CASSPYNEQFF
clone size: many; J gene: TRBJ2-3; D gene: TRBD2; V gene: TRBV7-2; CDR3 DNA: TGTGCCAGCAGCTTTTCAGCGGGACCCACAGATACGCAGTATTTT; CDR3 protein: CASSFSAGPTDTQYF
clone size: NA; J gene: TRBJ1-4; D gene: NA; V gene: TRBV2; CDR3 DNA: TGTGCCAGCAACGACGGGATGAATGAAAAACTGTTTTTT; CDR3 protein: CASNDGMNEKLFF
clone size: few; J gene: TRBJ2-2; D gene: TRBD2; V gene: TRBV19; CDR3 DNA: TGTGCCAGTAGTGGCGAGCGGGGGGGCACCGGGGAGCTGTTTTTT; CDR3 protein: CASSGERGGTGELFF
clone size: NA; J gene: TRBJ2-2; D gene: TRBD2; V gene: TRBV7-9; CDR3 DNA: TGTGCCAGCGGGAGCCAGCGGGGAGGGGCCGGGGAGCTGTTTTTT; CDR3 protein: CASGSQRGGAGELFF
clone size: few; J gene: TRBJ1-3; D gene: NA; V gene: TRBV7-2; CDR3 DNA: TGTGCCAGCAGCCCCACGTTAGGGGCCGGAAACACCATATATTTT; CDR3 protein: CASSPTLGAGNTIYF
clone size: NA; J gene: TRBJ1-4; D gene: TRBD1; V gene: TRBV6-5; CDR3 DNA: TGTGCCAGCAGTCCGGACAGGGGGAGTGAAAAACTGTTTTTT; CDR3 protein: CASSPDRGSEKLFF
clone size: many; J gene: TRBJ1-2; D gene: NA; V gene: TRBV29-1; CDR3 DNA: TGCAGCGGTGCAGGGTACGGTGGCTACACCTTC; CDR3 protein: CSGAGYGGYTF